The 32 T cell receptor beta chains listed next were all sequenced from one sample in a study of T-cell memory formation after mild COVID-19. In TCRdb, the 5' RACE reads were re-called with MiXCR into one record per CDR3 protein. The repertoire consists of approximately 89,000 distinct CDR3 sequences, with more than 10% occurring once and the leading ten covering approximately 41%. Sequencing input: PBMCs or a T cell subset sorted from them (not recorded which). Receptor source: a man aged 18 to 30 who had mild COVID-19 (a few samples of this study predate the infection). Cell type and time point are not known.

In its sample, this clonotype was seen a few times. The J gene is TRBJ2-1, the V gene TRBV10-3; 12 bases map to TRBD2. The CDR3 runs to 14 residues. V shed 10 bases and J 2 bases; nucleotides not matched to a gene: 3. Germline CDR1 is ENHRY and CDR2 is SYGVKD. Here the CDR3 DNA reads TGTGCCACCGGACTAGCGGGGACCTACAATGAGCAGTTCTTC. Protein sequence: CATGLAGTYNEQFF.

The gene calls are TRBV6-5 and TRBJ1-1, with a weak D call TRBD1 (5 bases). The length of the CDR3 is 14 residues. The germline CDR1 and CDR2 sequences are MNHEY and SVGAGI. V dropped 2 bases and J dropped 1 base, with 8 bases sitting between them. DNA of the CDR3: TGTGCCAGCAGTTACGGGGGGGAGAACACTGAAGCTTTCTTT. Amino acids: CASSYGGENTEAFF.

This clonotype was detected a few times. This chain connects TRBV20-1 to TRBJ1-1, with a possible D match to TRBD1 (6 bases). CDR1 and CDR2 (germline): DFQATT, SNEGSKA (reference sequence). The CDR3 sequence is 18 residues long. Trimming removed 6 bases at V and 0 bases at J, with 26 bases between. The CDR3 DNA reads TGCAGTGCCGATCTCCAACAGGGCTTGACTGAAATGAACACTGAAGCTTTCTTT. It is translated as CSADLQQGLTEMNTEAFF.

This clonotype was seen at least ten times. The chain combines TRBV6-5 with TRBJ2-3; 12 bases align to TRBD2. Germline V CDR1 and CDR2: MNHEY, SVGAGI. The V gene end was trimmed by 2 bases and the J gene end by 4 bases; junction bases not matched to a gene: 4. CDR3 length: 16 residues. The CDR3 sequence is CASSYPSGGVPDTQYF. CDR3 coding DNA: TGTGCCAGCAGTTACCCTAGCGGGGGGGTCCCAGATACGCAGTATTTT.

This clonotype was seen repeatedly, ten times or more. The V call is TRBV20-1, the J call TRBJ2-3, with D maybe TRBD2 (6 bases). The CDR3 loop spans 12 amino acids. Looked up from germline, CDR1 is DFQATT and CDR2 is SNEGSKA (reference sequence). The V gene lost 3 bases and the J gene lost 14 bases, with 18 bases spanning the gap. This CDR3 reads CSASGTPISGYF. The DNA of the CDR3 is TGCAGTGCTAGCGGGACTCCTATATCGGGGTATTTT.

This clonotype was found a few times. This rearrangement joins TRBV4-1 to TRBJ1-1; D is perhaps TRBD1 (5 bases). CDR1 is MGHRA, CDR2 YSYEKL, per germline. The CDR3 is 16 amino acids. With 0 bases removed from V and 7 bases from J, the gap between germline ends came to 18 bases. This CDR3 is CASSQDGAPGIGEAFF. DNA of the CDR3: TGCGCCAGCAGCCAAGACGGGGCCCCGGGGATCGGTGAAGCTTTCTTT.

Ten or more counts support this clonotype. The V gene is TRBV20-1, the J gene TRBJ2-3; no clear D. This CDR3 contains 10 residues. Germline CDR1 and CDR2: DFQATT and SNEGSKA (reference sequence). CDR3: CSQAGDTQYF. DNA of the CDR3: TGCAGCCAAGCCGGCGATACGCAGTATTTT.

The chain combines TRBV4-1 with TRBJ2-5, with a weak D call TRBD2 (6 bases). Looked up from germline, CDR1 is MGHRA and CDR2 is YSYEKL. The CDR3 sequence is 15 residues long. V lost 3 bases and J lost 2, with 13 bases in between. CDR3 in amino acids: CASSQLGSGQETQYF. CDR3 DNA sequence: TGCGCCAGCAGCCAGCTTGGTAGCGGACAAGAGACCCAGTACTTC.

V gene TRBV6-6 combines with J gene TRBJ1-1, with D hard to call. CDR3 size: 13 residues. The ends were cut back, 6 bases at V and 3 bases at J, with 11 bases in the middle. CDR1 and CDR2 (germline): MNHNY, SVGAGI (reference sequence). The CDR3 DNA reads TGTGCCAGCAGCCGAGGAGAGGACACTGAAGCTTTCTTT. It translates to CASSRGEDTEAFF.

This clonotype was counted a few times. The genes are TRBV7-3 and TRBJ1-1; no reliable D call. In germline, CDR1 is SGHTA, CDR2 FQGTGA. V lost 2 bases and J lost 4, with 11 bases in between. There are 14 residues in the CDR3. CDR3 in amino acids: CASSLEGIGTEAFF. The CDR3 region has the DNA TGTGCCAGCAGCTTAGAAGGGATTGGCACTGAAGCTTTCTTT.

This clonotype turned up a few times. The V gene is TRBV29-1, the J gene TRBJ2-2; TRBD2 matches 10 bases. The V gene's germline CDR1 is SQVTM and CDR2 ANQGSEA. Unmatched junction bases numbered 10, after V lost 7 bases and J lost 5 bases. The CDR3 has 15 amino acids. DNA of the CDR3: TGCAGCGCCGCCCTAGCGGGGGAGAGGACCGGGGAGCTGTTTTTT. Protein sequence: CSAALAGERTGELFF.

This clonotype has just a few counts. The chain links TRBV6-2 or TRBV6-3 to TRBJ2-5; D unclear. The CDR3 is made up of 11 amino acids. Trimming took off 2 bases at V and 5 bases at J, with 3 bases between the two ends. Looked up from germline, CDR1 is MNHEY and CDR2 is SVGEGT. The CDR3 is CASSYPETQYF. CDR3 nucleotide sequence: TGTGCCAGCAGTTACCCGGAGACCCAGTACTTC.

In its sample, this clonotype was seen a few times. V gene TRBV4-1 combines with J gene TRBJ1-3; D not resolved. Germline lookup yields CDR1 MGHRA and CDR2 YSYEKL. V lost 0 bases to trimming and J lost 7 bases, with 16 bases between them. The CDR3 is 16 amino acids. The CDR3 loop is CASSQDPPDRGNTIYF. CDR3 in DNA: TGCGCCAGCAGCCAAGATCCCCCGGACCGGGGTAACACCATATATTTT.

The chain is built from TRBV25-1 and TRBJ1-1; 8 bases are a match to TRBD1. The CDR3 has 16 amino acids. Germline trimming cut 1 base from V and 5 bases from J; bases unmatched to any gene: 9. Germline values: CDR1 MGHDK, CDR2 SYGVNS. The CDR3 protein is CASSESWTGLGTEAFF. The CDR3 coding sequence is TGTGCCAGCAGTGAATCTTGGACAGGGCTGGGGACTGAAGCTTTCTTT.

This clonotype occurred a few times. The CDR3 bases are TGCAGCGTTTCAAGAATGAACACTGAAGCTTTCTTT. It specifies CSVSRMNTEAFF. The chain uses TRBV29-1 and TRBJ1-1; D is unresolved. Germline loops: CDR1 SQVTM, CDR2 ANQGSEA. The CDR3 length is 12 residues. Deletions cut 5 bases from V and 0 bases from J, with 7 bases between.

The chain employs TRBV13 and TRBJ1-3, with 9 bases aligning to TRBD1. CDR3 length: 17 residues. Germline CDR1 reads PRHDT; CDR2 reads FYEKMQ (reference sequence). V dropped 3 bases and J dropped 0; count of bases not matched to a gene: 6. The CDR3 loop is CASSFGQGTHSGNTIYF. The CDR3 DNA is TGTGCCAGCAGCTTCGGACAGGGGACACACTCTGGAAACACCATATATTTT.

This chain uses TRBV15 with TRBJ1-2; D unclear. With 0 bases removed from V and 3 bases from J, the gap between germline ends came to 17 bases. CDR1 is LNHNV and CDR2 is YYDKDF in the germline V gene (reference sequence). The CDR3 contains 17 residues. The CDR3 spells CATSRDTDAVGYYGYTF. Written as DNA, the CDR3 is TGTGCCACCAGCAGAGATACGGATGCGGTGGGTTACTATGGCTACACCTTC. The whole variable domain, filled in from reference TRBV15 and TRBJ1-2, reads DAMVIQNPRYQVTQFGKPVTLSCSQTLNHNVMYWYQQKSSQAPKLLFHYYDKDFNNEADTPDNFQSRRPNTSFCFLDIRSPGLGDTAMYLCATSRDTDAVGYYGYTFGSGTRLTVV.

The V call is TRBV12-3 or TRBV12-4, the J call TRBJ2-2; perhaps TRBD1 as D (6 bases). V was shortened by 4 bases and J by 6 bases, with 12 bases between the two germline ends. The CDR3 is 14 residues long. The CDR3 sequence is CASSSQGTSGELFF. CDR3 nucleotides: TGTGCCAGCAGTTCCCAGGGGACATCCGGGGAGCTGTTTTTT.

The table lists this clonotype with a few counts. The genes are TRBV29-1 and TRBJ1-3; the D is unclear. V dropped 0 bases and J dropped 9 bases, with 12 bases sitting between them. The CDR3 is 13 residues long. Per germline, CDR1 SQVTM and CDR2 ANQGSEA. In nucleotides, the CDR3 is TGCAGCGTTGAAGACGACCGAGTAGGCACCATATATTTT. It yields the protein CSVEDDRVGTIYF.

This clonotype was observed a handful of times. The chain employs TRBV24-1 and TRBJ2-1; D is unclear. The CDR3 has 14 amino acids. Germline V gives CDR1 KGHDR, CDR2 SFDVKD. V shed 5 bases and J shed 2 bases, with 9 bases lying between them. This CDR3 reads CATSAVRTYNEQFF. The CDR3 DNA sequence: TGTGCCACCAGTGCTGTCCGGACCTACAATGAGCAGTTCTTC.

This sequence joins TRBV7-9 and TRBJ2-3, with 9 bases lining up with TRBD1. This CDR3 contains 16 residues. Trimming took 5 bases from V and 0 from J; bases not matched to a gene: 6. Germline V gene data show CDR1 as SEHNR and CDR2 as FQNEAQ (reference sequence). CDR3 region: CASSPWTGDSTDTQYF. The DNA of the CDR3 is TGTGCCAGCAGCCCCTGGACAGGGGACAGCACAGATACGCAGTATTTT.

J is TRBJ1-3 and V is TRBV14; D is possibly TRBD1 (6 bases). V gave up 0 bases and J gave up 7 bases, with 19 bases separating them. The CDR3 is 17 residues long. The germline V gene encodes CDR1 SGHDN and CDR2 FVKESK. The DNA of the CDR3 is TGTGCCAGCAGCCAAGAGATCGGGACACTGTTGCGGAACACCATATATTTT. This translates into CASSQEIGTLLRNTIYF. The full variable domain, its missing parts supplied by reference TRBV14 and TRBJ1-3, is EAGVTQFPSHSVIEKGQTVTLRCDPISGHDNLYWYRRVMGKEIKFLLHFVKESKQDESGMPNNRFLAERTGGTYSTLKVQPAELEDSGVYFCASSQEIGTLLRNTIYFGEGSWLTVV.

V is TRBV7-6 and J is TRBJ2-7; D is possibly TRBD1 (6 bases). V gave up 5 bases and J gave up 2 bases, with 16 bases separating them. The CDR3 runs to 15 residues. Germline V gene data show CDR1 as SGHVS and CDR2 as FNYEAQ. This CDR3 is CASSLEAGAAYEQYV. CDR3 coding DNA: TGTGCCAGCAGCCTCGAGGCAGGGGCAGCCTACGAGCAGTACGTC.

This clonotype came up many times. The chain couples TRBV9 to TRBJ2-5; a possible D gene is TRBD2 (6 bases). V was trimmed by 3 bases and J by 1 base, leaving 10 bases between them. The CDR3 has 14 residues. CDR1 is SGDLS and CDR2 is YYNGEE in the germline V gene. The CDR3 DNA follows: TGTGCCAGCAGCGATTCGGGGGTCCAAGAGACCCAGTACTTC. Translation: CASSDSGVQETQYF. Combining the CDR3 with reference TRBV9 and TRBJ2-5 gives the whole variable domain DSGVTQTPKHLITATGQRVTLRCSPRSGDLSVYWYQQSLDQGLQFLIQYYNGEERAKGNILERFSAQQFPDLHSELNLSSLELGDSALYFCASSDSGVQETQYFGPGTRLLVL.

The chain employs TRBV12-3 or TRBV12-4 and TRBJ1-3; 10 bases fit TRBD1. The CDR3 contains 15 residues. V was pared by 6 bases and J by 2 bases, with 4 bases of the junction left unmatched. CDR3 region: CASSPDRGTGNTIYF. The CDR3 nucleotides are TGTGCCAGCAGCCCGGACAGGGGGACTGGAAACACCATATATTTT.

This clonotype turned up a few times. The chain is built from TRBV29-1 and TRBJ1-1; D remains unclear. CDR3 length equals 11 residues. The germline V and J ends were trimmed by 7 bases and 3 bases, with 9 bases remaining between them. Germline V gene lookup returns CDR1 SQVTM and CDR2 ANQGSEA. In DNA, the CDR3 is TGCAGCGCCCGGAAGGACACTGAAGCTTTCTTT. Translating gives CSARKDTEAFF.

The chain couples TRBV12-3 or TRBV12-4 to TRBJ2-5; D is possibly TRBD1 (7 bases). V shed 5 bases and J shed 8 bases, with 18 bases lying between them. CDR3 length equals 14 residues. CDR3 protein: CASSPETGRETQYF. The CDR3, as DNA: TGTGCCAGCAGTCCGGAGACAGGGCGGGAAACCCAGTACTTC.

A remark on this clonotype: A much larger clone differs by one base, so this may be a read error. The chain has TRBV4-1 and TRBJ2-7, with D possibly called TRBD1 or TRBD2 (5 bases each). CDR1 is MGHRA and CDR2 is YSYEKL in the germline V gene. The CDR3 spans 13 residues. CDR3 DNA sequence: TGCGACAGCAGCCAGGGACCGCTCTACGAGCAGTACTTC. It codes for CDSSQGPLYEQYF.

This chain joins TRBV5-6 and TRBJ2-1; D is unclear. The CDR3 has 14 amino acids. From germline, CDR1 is SGHDT and CDR2 YYEEEE. Between the trimmed V and J ends, which lost 1 base and 0 bases, there was a span of 5 bases. The CDR3 nucleotides are TGTGCCAGCAGCTTGTCGAACTCCTACAATGAGCAGTTCTTC. Protein product: CASSLSNSYNEQFF.

In its sample, this clonotype was seen a few times. The gene calls are TRBV5-1 and TRBJ1-4, with 7 bases lining up with TRBD1. The CDR3 extends over 14 amino acids. The V segment lost 4 bases and the J segment 1 base; nucleotides outside the gene matches: 1. Germline values: CDR1 SGHRS, CDR2 YFSETQ. CDR3 protein: CASSPGGTNEKLFF. CDR3 nucleotide sequence: TGCGCCAGCAGCCCAGGGGGAACTAATGAAAAACTGTTTTTT.

Remarks on this clonotype: At one end, the junction sequence differs from germline, possibly due to a read error. The J gene is TRBJ2-2, the V gene TRBV6-2 or TRBV6-3, with D maybe TRBD2 (5 bases). There are 15 residues in the CDR3. Per germline, CDR1 MNHEY and CDR2 SVGEGT. The CDR3 region has the DNA TGTGCCAGCAGTTGGGCCGCAACGAACACCGGGGAGCTGATTTTT. It translates to CASSWAATNTGELIF.

This chain joins TRBV15 and TRBJ2-7; no clear D. Per the germline V gene, CDR1 is LNHNV and CDR2 is YYDKDF (reference sequence). The CDR3 sequence is 12 residues long. V was clipped by 3 bases and J by 4 bases, with 7 bases between them. CDR3 sequence: CATSSRGYEQYF. CDR3 DNA sequence: TGTGCCACCAGCAGCCGTGGTTACGAGCAGTACTTC. Based on the CDR3 plus reference TRBV15 and TRBJ2-7, the full variable domain is DAMVIQNPRYQVTQFGKPVTLSCSQTLNHNVMYWYQQKSSQAPKLLFHYYDKDFNNEADTPDNFQSRRPNTSFCFLDIRSPGLGDTAMYLCATSSRGYEQYFGPGTRLTVT.